These 29 T cell receptor beta chains were all obtained from the same sample, sequenced in a study of T cell responses to AZD1222 COVID-19 vaccine. The protocol was immunoSEQ multiplex PCR, while the TCRdb copy is restricted to in-frame clones and leaves out a portion. The sample includes 210,000 or so clones, 85% to 95% of them seen just once. Sequencing used peripheral blood, obtained on day 0 of MenACWY control vaccination. The receptors were sampled from an adult in good health.

The chain combines TRBV11-2 with TRBJ2-1; no reliable D call. The CDR3 totals 13 residues. Germline CDR1 SGHAT, CDR2 FQNNGV. Trimming left V 5 bases short and J 9 bases short, with 14 bases between. The CDR3 sequence is CASSLTNVREQFF. The CDR3 coding sequence is TGTGCCAGCAGCCTTACGAACGTCCGTGAGCAGTTCTTC.

This chain connects TRBV7-8 to TRBJ2-1; D is unresolved. Trimming removed 5 bases from V and 5 bases from J, with 7 bases in between. CDR3 length: 12 amino acids. CDR1 and CDR2 from the germline V gene are SGHVS and FQNEAQ. As DNA, the CDR3 is TGTGCCAGCAGCCCCGGAAACAATGAGCAGTTCTTC. Translated, it gives CASSPGNNEQFF.

This rearrangement joins TRBV9 to TRBJ2-3; D gene ambiguous. The CDR3 is 14 residues long. Trimming cost V 2 bases and J 5 bases, with 12 bases left between them. The germline gives CDR1 SGDLS, CDR2 YYNGEE. The CDR3 spells CASSVSGLQDTQYF. DNA of the CDR3: TGTGCCAGCAGCGTCTCCGGGCTCCAAGATACGCAGTATTTT.

In this sample, this clone turned up once. This chain uses TRBV6-5 with TRBJ2-7; D not resolved. Trimming removed 5 bases from V and 6 bases from J, with 14 bases in between. The CDR3 length is 13 residues. Germline loops: CDR1 MNHEY, CDR2 SVGAGI. In DNA form, the CDR3 reads TGTGCCAGCAGTCGGTCCCCTTATCGCGAGCAGTACTTC. As protein: CASSRSPYREQYF.

V is TRBV28 and J is TRBJ2-7; D might be TRBD1 (6 bases). The CDR3 covers 12 residues. CDR1 and CDR2 from the germline V gene are MDHEN and SYDVKM. The V gene lost 8 bases and the J gene lost 4 bases, with 12 bases spanning the gap. DNA for the CDR3: TGTGCCAGCGGGGACAAAATGTACGAGCAGTACTTC. Translation gives CASGDKMYEQYF. Combining the CDR3 with reference TRBV28 and TRBJ2-7 gives the whole variable domain DVKVTQSSRYLVKRTGEKVFLECVQDMDHENMFWYRQDPGLGLRLIYFSYDVKMKEKGDIPEGYSVSREKKERFSLILESASTNQTSMYLCASGDKMYEQYFGPGTRLTVT.

This rearrangement joins TRBV6-5 to TRBJ1-4; 8 bases line up with TRBD1. The CDR3 spans 14 residues. Germline V lookup: CDR1 MNHEY, CDR2 SVGAGI. J lost 8 bases, V lost 8 bases, and 10 bases had no gene match. The CDR3 DNA is TGTGCCAGCTCTGTCAGGGGGCGCAGCGAAAAACTGTTTTTT. Its protein is CASSVRGRSEKLFF.

The chain links TRBV2 to TRBJ2-2, with TRBD1 as a possible D gene (5 bases). Germline CDR1 and CDR2: SNHLY and FYNNEI. This CDR3 region has 13 residues. Trimming took off 6 bases at V and 1 base at J, with 6 bases between the two ends. CDR3 loop: CASSGQNTGELFF. For the CDR3, the DNA is TGTGCCAGCAGCGGACAGAACACCGGGGAGCTGTTTTTT. Full variable domain (missing parts from reference TRBV2 and TRBJ2-2): EPEVTQTPSHQVTQMGQEVILRCVPISNHLYFYWYRQILGQKVEFLVSFYNNEISEKSEIFDDQFSVERPDGSNFTLKIRSTKLEDSAMYFCASSGQNTGELFFGEGSRLTVL.

In DNA, the CDR3 is TGTGCCAGCAGCCTATATAGCGGGGGCACCTACGAGCAGTACTTC. This codes for CASSLYSGGTYEQYF. The gene calls are TRBV7-2 and TRBJ2-7; 9 bases are a match to TRBD2. The J segment lost 2 bases and the V segment lost 5 bases, leaving 7 bases of the junction unmatched. Germline values: CDR1 SGHTA, CDR2 FQGNSA. The CDR3 extends over 15 amino acids.

The J gene is TRBJ2-7, the V gene TRBV29-1; D is unresolved. Germline CDR1 is SQVTM and CDR2 is ANQGSEA. The V end lost 4 bases, the J end lost 6 bases, and 10 bases lay between the germline ends. The CDR3 runs 11 residues. The CDR3 spells CSVGVGAEQYF. The CDR3 DNA is TGCAGCGTTGGGGTTGGCGCCGAGCAGTACTTC.

The chain employs TRBV6-2 or TRBV6-3 and TRBJ1-2; D ambiguous. V shed 5 bases and J shed 8 bases, with 15 bases lying between them. CDR1 is MNHEY, CDR2 SVGEGT, per germline. The CDR3 is made up of 13 amino acids. The CDR3 here is CASSPSGDWGYTF. The DNA of the CDR3 is TGTGCCAGCAGTCCCTCGGGCGATTGGGGCTACACCTTC.

The genes are TRBV24-1 and TRBJ2-1; 15 nucleotides match TRBD2. Germline V lookup: CDR1 KGHDR, CDR2 SFDVKD. This CDR3 is 16 amino acids long. V lost 3 bases to trimming and J lost 9 bases; unmatched junction nucleotides: 5. The CDR3 DNA reads TGTGCCACCAGTGATCGGGGGACTAGCGGGGGGACTGAGCAGTTCTTC. Amino acids: CATSDRGTSGGTEQFF.

This chain connects TRBV6-4 to TRBJ2-7, with 11 bases lining up with TRBD2. Germline loops: CDR1 MRHNA, CDR2 SNTAGT. V lost 0 bases, J lost 3 bases, and 7 bases stayed unmatched. The CDR3 is made up of 17 amino acids. DNA of the CDR3: TGTGCCAGCAGTGACTCCCCCCGACTAGCGGGGATCTACGAGCAGTACTTC. Its protein is CASSDSPRLAGIYEQYF.

The rearrangement uses TRBV6-5 and TRBJ1-6, with D uncertain. Germline loops: CDR1 MNHEY, CDR2 SVGAGI. The CDR3 has 16 residues. Trimming took off 0 bases at V and 7 bases at J, with 13 bases between the two ends. The CDR3 DNA is TGTGCCAGCAGTTACTCCCGGGTTAGTAGAAATTCACCCCTCCACTTT. This sequence encodes CASSYSRVSRNSPLHF.

In DNA form, the CDR3 reads TGTGCCTGCGACAGGTTTCTTGGAAACACCATATATTTT. Translating it yields CACDRFLGNTIYF. The J gene is TRBJ1-3, the V gene TRBV30; a possible D gene is TRBD1 (6 bases). This CDR3 contains 13 residues. Germline lookup yields CDR1 GTSNPN and CDR2 SVGIG (reference sequence). V was clipped by 6 bases and J by 3 bases, with 12 bases between them.

The chain is built from TRBV18 and TRBJ1-1; D call uncertain. Germline values: CDR1 KGHSH, CDR2 LQKENI. The CDR3 contains 14 residues. Trimming removed 3 bases at V and 0 bases at J, with 8 bases between. CDR3 DNA sequence: TGTGCCAGCTCACCTAAGCGAGTGAACACTGAAGCTTTCTTT. Amino acids: CASSPKRVNTEAFF.

This clone came up once. The chain links TRBV2 to TRBJ2-3; D is uncertain. Germline assignment: CDR1 SNHLY and CDR2 FYNNEI. The CDR3 length is 12 residues. V was clipped by 7 bases and J by 4 bases, with 9 bases between them. The CDR3 nucleotides are TGTGCCAGCACTTCCGTTCCAGATACGCAGTATTTT. Amino acids: CASTSVPDTQYF.

This sequence joins TRBV4-2 and TRBJ2-7; D possibly uses TRBD1 or TRBD2 (5 bases each). The CDR3 contains 13 residues. Trimming cost V 0 bases and J 13 bases, with 16 bases left between them. Germline CDR1 LGHNA, CDR2 YNFKEQ. The CDR3 nucleotides are TGTGCCAGCAGCCAAGACATCGGCAGGGACCCATACTTC. It encodes CASSQDIGRDPYF.

The chain couples TRBV7-2 to TRBJ2-7; TRBD2 agrees at 7 bases. The CDR3 has 15 residues. V gave up 5 bases and J gave up 3 bases; unmatched junction bases: 10. Germline values: CDR1 SGHTA, CDR2 FQGNSA. DNA of the CDR3: TGTGCCAGCAGCCCGCAGGGCGGGGGACTCTACGAGCAGTACTTC. Amino acid sequence: CASSPQGGGLYEQYF. Combining the CDR3 with reference TRBV7-2 and TRBJ2-7 gives the whole variable domain GAGVSQSPSNKVTEKGKDVELRCDPISGHTALYWYRQSLGQGLEFLIYFQGNSAPDKSGLPSDRFSAERTGGSVSTLTIQRTQQEDSAVYLCASSPQGGGLYEQYFGPGTRLTVT.

CDR3 DNA: TGTGCCAGCAGTTACTCAGACAGTAGCAATCAGCCCCAGCATTTT. Protein sequence: CASSYSDSSNQPQHF. The chain has TRBV6-6 and TRBJ1-5; D might be TRBD1 (5 bases). V lost 0 bases to trimming and J lost 0 bases, with 6 bases between them. In germline, CDR1 is MNHNY, CDR2 SVGAGI (reference sequence). This CDR3 is 15 amino acids long.

This clone was observed a single time. The CDR3 loop reads CATSRDPRANQPQHF. CDR3 nucleotides: TGTGCCACCAGCAGAGATCCCAGGGCCAATCAGCCCCAGCATTTT. The V gene is TRBV15, the J gene TRBJ1-5; D may be TRBD1 (5 bases). Per germline, CDR1 LNHNV and CDR2 YYDKDF (reference sequence). V lost 0 bases and J lost 3, with 9 bases in between. The CDR3 runs to 15 residues. The full variable domain, completed using reference TRBV15 and TRBJ1-5, is DAMVIQNPRYQVTQFGKPVTLSCSQTLNHNVMYWYQQKSSQAPKLLFHYYDKDFNNEADTPDNFQSRRPNTSFCFLDIRSPGLGDTAMYLCATSRDPRANQPQHFGDGTRLSIL.

The chain links TRBV27 to TRBJ1-2; D is possibly TRBD1 (5 bases). Looked up from germline, CDR1 is MNHEY and CDR2 is SMNVEV (reference sequence). V lost 4 bases to trimming and J lost 4 bases, with 7 bases between them. There are 12 residues in the CDR3. CDR3 sequence: CASSSQGYGYTF. The CDR3, as DNA: TGTGCCAGCAGTTCGCAGGGCTATGGCTACACCTTC.

V is TRBV12-3 or TRBV12-4 and J is TRBJ1-2; D is ambiguous. The CDR3 has 12 amino acids. V gave up 6 bases and J gave up 4 bases, with 9 bases separating them. The CDR3 coding sequence is TGTGCCAGCAGCCTCTGGGGCTATGGCTACACCTTC. It translates to CASSLWGYGYTF.

This clone was observed a single time. The chain recombines TRBV30 with TRBJ1-3, with unresolved D. The V gene lost 0 bases and the J gene lost 3 bases, with 15 bases spanning the gap. Germline V gene lookup returns CDR1 GTSNPN and CDR2 SVGIG (reference sequence). This CDR3 has 16 residues. CDR3 coding DNA: TGTGCCTGGAGTGTACAGTATCCGGGATTTGGAAACACCATATATTTT. Translated, it gives CAWSVQYPGFGNTIYF. Looking up the rest from reference TRBV30 and TRBJ1-3 gives the full variable domain: SQTIHQWPATLVQPVGSPLSLECTVEGTSNPNLYWYRQAAGRGLQLLFYSVGIGQISSEVPQNLSASRPQDRQFILSSKKLLLSDSGFYLCAWSVQYPGFGNTIYFGEGSWLTVV.

The chain links TRBV30 to TRBJ1-5; 12 bases match TRBD1. This CDR3 is 17 amino acids long. The trim removed 0 bases at V and 7 bases at J, leaving 10 bases unmatched. The germline V gene encodes CDR1 GTSNPN and CDR2 SVGIG (reference sequence). In DNA, the CDR3 is TGTGCCTGGAGTGTCCTGGGGACAGGGGGCGCGAGGCAGCCCCAGCATTTT. Protein sequence: CAWSVLGTGGARQPQHF.

V is TRBV19 and J is TRBJ1-1; D gene uncertain. Germline V gene lookup returns CDR1 LNHDA and CDR2 SQIVND (reference sequence). The CDR3 loop spans 11 amino acids. CDR3 loop: CVAAGSTEAFF. For the CDR3, the DNA is TGTGTAGCAGCCGGGAGCACTGAAGCTTTCTTT.

The gene calls are TRBV3-1 (or the pseudogene TRBV3-2) and TRBJ1-2; D remains ambiguous. The germline V and J ends were trimmed by 3 bases and 0 bases, with 5 bases remaining between them. The CDR3 totals 13 residues. Germline assignment: CDR1 LGHDT and CDR2 YNNKEL (reference sequence). The CDR3: CASSHGSNYGYTF. In nucleotides, the CDR3 is TGTGCCAGCAGCCATGGGTCTAACTATGGCTACACCTTC.

The rearrangement joins TRBV5-4 to TRBJ2-1; D remains ambiguous. The V and J ends lost 5 bases and 2 bases respectively, with 17 bases between them. The germline CDR1 and CDR2 sequences are SGHNT and YYREEE (reference sequence). This CDR3 has 16 amino acids. The CDR3 DNA reads TGTGCCAGCAGTTCTCAGTTAAGTGGTACCTACAATGAGCAGTTCTTC. Protein product: CASSSQLSGTYNEQFF.

The chain recombines TRBV5-1 with TRBJ2-1; D call uncertain. The V end lost 0 bases, the J end lost 7 bases, and 5 bases lay between the germline ends. The CDR3 has 12 amino acids. In germline, CDR1 is SGHRS, CDR2 YFSETQ. The CDR3 bases are TGCGCCAGCAGCTTGGTACAGAATGAGCAGTTCTTC. The encoded protein is CASSLVQNEQFF. Full variable domain (remainder filled in from reference TRBV5-1 and TRBJ2-1): KAGVTQTPRYLIKTRGQQVTLSCSPISGHRSVSWYQQTPGQGLQFLFEYFSETQRNKGNFPGRFSGRQFSNSRSEMNVSTLELGDSALYLCASSLVQNEQFFGPGTRLTVL.

The J gene is TRBJ1-4, the V gene TRBV27; no clear D. Germline V gives CDR1 MNHEY, CDR2 SMNVEV (reference sequence). Trimming removed 2 bases at V and 3 bases at J, with 7 bases between. CDR3 size: 14 residues. This CDR3 is CASSLPGSNEKLFF. The CDR3 nucleotides are TGTGCCAGCAGTTTACCCGGATCTAATGAAAAACTGTTTTTT.